The 30 T cell receptor beta chains listed next were all sequenced from one sample in a study of T cell changes during pregnancy in multiple sclerosis (dated by TCRdb to between 2018 and 2020). Library construction relied on the immunoSEQ multiplex PCR assay. Not all clones reach the TCRdb copy of this immuneACCESS table, which keeps in-frame sequences only. Checked studies attribute under half of the gap to unresolved V genes and leave the rest unexplained. The sample table records around 71,000 clones; around 92% of these occur just once. The top ten hold more than 1.1% of the sample. This sample comprised peripheral blood, obtained after pregnancy. The receptors stem from a female donor with multiple sclerosis, enrolled in a pregnancy study.

The gene calls are TRBV6-1 and TRBJ1-2; the match to TRBD1 covers 9 bases. The length of the CDR3 is 15 residues. CDR1 and CDR2 (germline): MNHNS, SASEGT. Trimming took 4 bases from V and 3 from J; bases not matched to a gene: 6. In nucleotides, the CDR3 is TGTGCCAGCAGTGGGGACAGGGTCGAGCACTATGGCTACACCTTC. Its protein is CASSGDRVEHYGYTF.

This chain joins TRBV7-9 and TRBJ1-1; maybe TRBD1 (6 bases). In germline, CDR1 is SEHNR, CDR2 FQNEAQ (reference sequence). V lost 1 base and J lost 1, with 16 bases in between. The CDR3 has 17 amino acids. In DNA form, the CDR3 reads TGTGCCAGCAGCTTAGACAGGGTTGTATTGCGGAACACTGAAGCTTTCTTT. Protein product: CASSLDRVVLRNTEAFF.

A single count supports this clone. The chain recombines TRBV12-2 with TRBJ2-5; the D call in the table, TRBD1, was not verified against the DNA. TRBV12-2 is a pseudogene locus. This CDR3 spans 15 amino acids. Here the CDR3 reads CANRLARDRGETQYF. As DNA, the CDR3 is TGTGCAAATCGCTTAGCCCGAGACAGGGGTGAGACCCAGTACTTC.

The chain links TRBV30 to TRBJ1-5, with D perhaps TRBD1 (6 bases). CDR1 is GTSNPN and CDR2 is SVGIG in the germline V gene (reference sequence). Trimming took 4 bases from V and 6 from J, leaving 13 bases between them. The CDR3 has 13 amino acids. The CDR3 protein is CAWMAAGVQPQHF. The CDR3, as DNA: TGTGCCTGGATGGCGGCAGGGGTTCAGCCCCAGCATTTT.

A single count supports this clone. The V gene is TRBV13, the J gene TRBJ2-7; D possibly corresponds to TRBD2 (5 bases). The germline V gene encodes CDR1 PRHDT and CDR2 FYEKMQ (reference sequence). Trimming stripped 9 bases from V and 7 bases from J, with 22 bases between. The CDR3 covers 14 residues. The CDR3 sequence: CARAGRGPFLEQYF. The DNA for the CDR3 is TGTGCCAGAGCCGGACGAGGGCCCTTCTTGGAGCAGTACTTC. The variable domain in full, with the rest retrieved from reference TRBV13 and TRBJ2-7, is AAGVIQSPRHLIKEKRETATLKCYPIPRHDTVYWYQQGPGQDPQFLISFYEKMQSDKGSIPDRFSAQQFSDYHSELNMSSLELGDSALYFCARAGRGPFLEQYFGPGTRLTVT.

V usage is TRBV6-1 and J usage is TRBJ2-7; TRBD1 matches at 9 bases. The ends lost 6 bases at V and 6 bases at J; junction bases unmatched: 9. The germline V gene encodes CDR1 MNHNS and CDR2 SASEGT. The CDR3 has 14 amino acids. The CDR3 region has the DNA TGTGCCAGCAGGTTGTGGACAGGGGTATTCGAGCAGTACTTC. This sequence encodes CASRLWTGVFEQYF.

V is TRBV12-5 and J is TRBJ2-1; unclear D gene. Per the germline V gene, CDR1 is LGHNT and CDR2 is FRNRAP. The CDR3 totals 13 residues. The V gene lost 4 bases and the J gene lost 5 bases, with 9 bases spanning the gap. The CDR3 DNA is TGTGCTAGTGGTTCCCCACTCGACAATGAGCAGTTCTTC. This translates into CASGSPLDNEQFF.

The chain couples TRBV29-1 to TRBJ2-3; 9 nucleotides line up with TRBD2. The CDR3 is 16 amino acids. Looked up from germline, CDR1 is SQVTM and CDR2 is ANQGSEA. Trimming took 1 base from V and 3 from J; bases not matched to a gene: 8. The CDR3 loop is CSVEAGSGSVTDTQYF. The CDR3 DNA reads as TGCAGCGTTGAAGCGGGTAGCGGGAGTGTTACAGATACGCAGTATTTT.

This chain connects TRBV7-2 to TRBJ1-4, with 7 bases aligning to TRBD1. This CDR3 is built from 15 residues. V was clipped by 4 bases and J by 8 bases; unmatched bases: 10. CDR1 and CDR2 (germline): SGHTA, FQGNSA. The CDR3 DNA reads as TGTGCCAGCAGCTATTACGACAGGGACGGGGAAAAACTGTTTTTT. Protein sequence: CASSYYDRDGEKLFF.

The chain couples TRBV7-2 to TRBJ1-1; D is ambiguous. From germline, CDR1 is SGHTA and CDR2 FQGNSA. Trimming took off 7 bases at V and 3 bases at J, with 15 bases between the two ends. The CDR3 totals 14 residues. The CDR3 sequence is CASTLVGAYTEAFF. DNA of the CDR3: TGTGCCAGCACCCTAGTCGGAGCATACACTGAAGCTTTCTTT.

The CDR3 DNA is TGTGCCACTAAGGGGCAGGGGGCGCGTGGCGGGGAGCTGTTTTTT. This encodes CATKGQGARGGELFF. The chain is built from TRBV19 and TRBJ2-2, with TRBD1 identical over 8 bases. The CDR3 spans 15 residues. The V segment lost 10 bases and the J segment 7 bases; nucleotides outside the gene matches: 14. Germline V gene sequence: CDR1 LNHDA, CDR2 SQIVND (reference sequence).

The chain recombines TRBV29-1 with TRBJ2-6; D perhaps matches TRBD1 (5 bases). The CDR3 consists of 17 residues. Germline V CDR1 and CDR2: SQVTM, ANQGSEA. V was shortened by 3 bases and J by 2 bases, with 17 bases between the two germline ends. The CDR3 DNA is TGCAGCGTTGAGTCGAGAATTTCAGGGACTGGGGCCAACGTCCTGACTTTC. Its translation: CSVESRISGTGANVLTF.

This chain connects TRBV19 to TRBJ1-1, with D perhaps matching TRBD1 (6 bases). V dropped 4 bases and J dropped 1 base, with 13 bases sitting between them. The CDR3 is made up of 15 amino acids. Per germline, CDR1 LNHDA and CDR2 SQIVND (reference sequence). Here the CDR3 reads CASSNRQAGNTEAFF. For the CDR3, the DNA is TGTGCCAGTAGTAACCGACAGGCCGGGAACACTGAAGCTTTCTTT.

The chain couples TRBV4-1 to TRBJ2-3, with TRBD2 matching over 12 bases. From germline, CDR1 is MGHRA and CDR2 YSYEKL. V lost 4 bases and J lost 5; bases outside the gene matches: 4. CDR3 length: 15 amino acids. CDR3 in DNA: TGCGCCAGCAGCCGCAGACTAGCGGGAGAAGATACGCAGTATTTT. It translates to CASSRRLAGEDTQYF.

This chain links TRBV10-1 with TRBJ2-3; TRBD2 matches at 11 bases. The CDR3 covers 17 residues. V shed 0 bases, J shed 5 bases, and the junction held 7 bases outside the gene matches. Germline-derived CDR1 and CDR2 are WNHNN and SYGVQD (reference sequence). The CDR3, as DNA: TGCGCCAGCAGTGAGTCCGGTGGGCTAGCGGGAGGAGATACGCAGTATTTT. Its protein is CASSESGGLAGGDTQYF.

The rearrangement joins TRBV19 to TRBJ1-3; perhaps TRBD1 as D (6 bases). The germline V and J ends were trimmed by 8 bases and 4 bases, with 18 bases remaining between them. The germline V gene has CDR1 LNHDA and CDR2 SQIVND (reference sequence). The length of the CDR3 is 15 residues. CDR3 amino acids: CASAALRGRGNTIYF. For the CDR3, the DNA is TGTGCCAGTGCCGCTCTCAGGGGTCGGGGAAACACCATATATTTT.

This rearrangement joins TRBV9 to TRBJ2-4; perhaps TRBD2 as D (5 bases). V shed 0 bases and J shed 0 bases, with 16 bases lying between them. This CDR3 contains 18 residues. The germline CDR1 and CDR2 sequences are SGDLS and YYNGEE. The CDR3 spells CASSVGVGRLPAKNIQYF. CDR3 nucleotides: TGTGCCAGCAGCGTAGGGGTAGGGAGACTACCAGCCAAAAACATTCAGTACTTC.

The rearrangement uses TRBV19 and TRBJ2-2; 9 bases are shared with TRBD2. The CDR3 runs to 16 residues. The germline CDR1 and CDR2 sequences are LNHDA and SQIVND (reference sequence). V trimming: 5 bases; J trimming: 7 bases; junction bases outside the gene matches: 11. CDR3 region: CASSGRGSGSVGELFF. Here the CDR3 DNA reads TGTGCCAGTAGTGGGCGGGGTAGCGGGAGTGTCGGGGAGCTGTTTTTT.

The chain recombines TRBV27 with TRBJ1-3, with 7 bases matching TRBD1. The ends lost 6 bases at V and 4 bases at J; junction bases unmatched: 6. This CDR3 contains 14 residues. The germline gives CDR1 MNHEY, CDR2 SMNVEV (reference sequence). The CDR3 region has the DNA TGTGCCAGCAGGGGTGACAGGGACGGAAACACCATATATTTT. This gives the protein CASRGDRDGNTIYF.

The chain employs TRBV2 and TRBJ2-4, with D possibly TRBD1 on 7 matching bases. V was shortened by 4 bases and J by 3 bases, with 16 bases between the two germline ends. This CDR3 spans 16 amino acids. The V gene's germline CDR1 is SNHLY and CDR2 FYNNEI. The CDR3 protein is CASSGIGGGVKNIQYF. The DNA for the CDR3 is TGTGCCAGCAGTGGTATTGGAGGGGGCGTCAAAAACATTCAGTACTTC.

The chain joins TRBV9 to TRBJ2-4; 7 bases line up with TRBD2. Germline assignment: CDR1 SGDLS and CDR2 YYNGEE. The CDR3 is 16 amino acids. With 0 bases clipped from V and 7 bases from J, the junction kept 10 bases outside the gene matches. The CDR3 DNA sequence: TGTGCCAGCAGCGTAGCGGAGGGAAAGGGAGGGAACATTCAGTACTTC. Its translation: CASSVAEGKGGNIQYF.

This chain links TRBV14 with TRBJ2-1; 14 positions agree with TRBD2. CDR1 is SGHDN, CDR2 FVKESK, per germline. The V gene end was trimmed by 5 bases and the J gene end by 6 bases; junction bases not matched to a gene: 9. There are 17 residues in the CDR3. In DNA form, the CDR3 reads TGTGCCAGCAGCTTGACTAGCGGGAGGGCTGGTCGCAATGAGCAGTTCTTC. Its protein product is CASSLTSGRAGRNEQFF.

The V call is TRBV19, the J call TRBJ2-1, with D possibly TRBD1 on 5 matching bases. Trimming stripped 0 bases from V and 9 bases from J, with 9 bases between. The CDR3 is made up of 13 amino acids. Germline V gene sequence: CDR1 LNHDA, CDR2 SQIVND (reference sequence). CDR3 sequence (DNA): TGTGCCAGTAGTATAGAGGAAAGGGGTGAGCAGTTCTTC. It is translated as CASSIEERGEQFF.

The chain links TRBV28 to TRBJ1-4; weak D call: TRBD1 (5 bases). The V gene's germline CDR1 is MDHEN and CDR2 SYDVKM. The ends were cut back, 10 bases at V and 7 bases at J, with 16 bases in the middle. This CDR3 region has 13 residues. In DNA, the CDR3 is TGTGCCATCCCGGGACTGGGGCGTGAAAAACTGTTTTTT. As protein: CAIPGLGREKLFF.

This clone was detected once. The chain has TRBV27 and TRBJ2-1; 11 bases are a match to TRBD2. Germline lookup yields CDR1 MNHEY and CDR2 SMNVEV (reference sequence). This CDR3 contains 15 residues. V was pared by 6 bases and J by 5 bases, with 6 bases of the junction left unmatched. CDR3 sequence (DNA): TGTGCCAGCAGACAGGGACTAGCGGAACACAATGAGCAGTTCTTC. Protein sequence: CASRQGLAEHNEQFF.

The V call is TRBV7-8, the J call TRBJ2-5, with D possibly TRBD2 on 5 matching bases. Germline CDR1 reads SGHVS; CDR2 reads FQNEAQ. CDR3 length: 15 residues. The ends were cut back, 5 bases at V and 5 bases at J, with 18 bases in the middle. CDR3 in amino acids: CASSPFVTSGETQYF. In DNA, the CDR3 is TGTGCCAGCAGCCCCTTCGTAACCTCGGGGGAGACCCAGTACTTC.

The V call is TRBV5-1, the J call TRBJ2-7, with 9 bases lining up with TRBD1. V gave up 4 bases and J gave up 4 bases; unmatched junction bases: 9. The CDR3 totals 15 residues. Germline CDR1 reads SGHRS; CDR2 reads YFSETQ. Written as DNA, the CDR3 is TGCGCCAGCAGCCCCGGGACAGGGATCACATACGAGCAGTACTTC. This encodes CASSPGTGITYEQYF. Looking up the rest from reference TRBV5-1 and TRBJ2-7 gives the full variable domain: KAGVTQTPRYLIKTRGQQVTLSCSPISGHRSVSWYQQTPGQGLQFLFEYFSETQRNKGNFPGRFSGRQFSNSRSEMNVSTLELGDSALYLCASSPGTGITYEQYFGPGTRLTVT.

The CDR3, as DNA: TGCGCCAGCAGTGACGGCGGGAGTTTGCAAGAGACCCAGTACTTC. Amino acid sequence: CASSDGGSLQETQYF. V gene TRBV10-1 combines with J gene TRBJ2-5; 7 bases map to TRBD2. Per the germline V gene, CDR1 is WNHNN and CDR2 is SYGVQD (reference sequence). The trim removed 3 bases at V and 2 bases at J, leaving 6 bases unmatched. The CDR3 contains 15 residues.

The chain carries TRBV6-6 and TRBJ2-3; 11 bases are shared with TRBD2. The CDR3 has 13 amino acids. The ends lost 9 bases at V and 3 bases at J; junction bases unmatched: 2. Germline CDR1 and CDR2: MNHNY and SVGAGI (reference sequence). CDR3 residues: CASSSGRTDTQYF. For the CDR3, the DNA is TGTGCCAGTTCTAGCGGGAGGACAGATACGCAGTATTTT.

CDR3 coding DNA: TGTGCCAGCACCGTCTCACAGGGGATTCGCAATCAGCCCCAGCATTTT. This translates into CASTVSQGIRNQPQHF. V gene TRBV2 combines with J gene TRBJ1-5; TRBD1 aligns across 7 bases. V lost 7 bases to trimming and J lost 2 bases; unmatched junction nucleotides: 11. CDR3 length equals 16 residues. Germline V gene sequence: CDR1 SNHLY, CDR2 FYNNEI. The whole variable domain, filled in from reference TRBV2 and TRBJ1-5, reads EPEVTQTPSHQVTQMGQEVILRCVPISNHLYFYWYRQILGQKVEFLVSFYNNEISEKSEIFDDQFSVERPDGSNFTLKIRSTKLEDSAMYFCASTVSQGIRNQPQHFGDGTRLSIL.